The present T cell receptor (beta chain) was sequenced within a study of human T cells and chemical hapten exposure. This clonotype was counted only a few times. Time point here: pre-sensitization, week 0. Treatment noted: therapeutic diphenylcyclopropenone sensitization with weekly scalp DPC. This CDR3 is 14 amino acids long. V shed 11 bases and J shed 3 bases, with 14 bases lying between them. Germline V gene lookup returns CDR1 SEHNR and CDR2 FQNEAQ (reference sequence). TCRdb passed the RACE reads through MiXCR, listing each CDR3 protein once. The sample includes 200,000 to 300,000 distinct CDR3 sequences, approximately 8.4% of them seen just once.

This chain links TRBV7-9 with TRBJ1-6, with D unresolved. This material consisted of whole blood, taken in connection with sensitization to the hapten diphenylcyclopropenone (DPC). This sequence was found in a woman aged 40 to 49 with alopecia areata. Some clones in this sample may be carry-over from other donors' samples. The CDR3 loop reads CALKGSGYNSPLHF. The CDR3 region has the DNA TGTGCCTTAAAGGGTTCAGGCTATAATTCACCCCTCCACTTT.